The source of this T cell receptor (beta chain) is a study of blood T cell repertoires in COVID-19. The overall study: The origin of the acute and convalescent COVID-19 samples was the United States, Italy and Spain. From T cells, B-cell-depleted T cells, or PBMCs came the material, which was cDNA or gDNA.

The CDR3 is 20 amino acids. The germline CDR1 and CDR2 sequences are SGHNT and YENEEA. V was trimmed by 5 bases and J by 1 base, leaving 27 bases between them. Authors' data handling: By means of reference gene primer amplification, nucleated cell counts were estimated. Produced via immunoSEQ multiplex PCR; TCRdb's table is partial and in-frame only. That table is the source of V, J and clone size, and D and trimming were worked out from the DNA. Among 200,000 to 250,000 clones listed, 88% were seen once. The specimen sequenced was peripheral blood. The TCR sequence derives from a man aged 80 or over with acute or convalescent COVID-19. V usage is TRBV11-3 and J usage is TRBJ2-1, with a weak D call TRBD2 (9 bases). The CDR3 loop reads CASSPGQGAFLAGSYNEQFF. The CDR3 DNA reads TGTGCCAGCAGCCCTGGACAGGGAGCCTTCCTAGCGGGGTCCTACAATGAGCAGTTCTTC.